The clone carrying this T cell receptor beta chain appeared a few times. Its antigen is as yet unknown. This record comes from a study of T cell repertoires in cytomegalovirus infection. TCRdb called the reads again in MiXCR, with one record for every CDR3 protein. The profile shows around 300,000 distinct CDR3 sequences, about 20% of them singletons. The length of the CDR3 is 13 residues. The germline CDR1 and CDR2 sequences are ENHRY and SYGVKD. V lost 6 bases and J lost 1, with 9 bases in between. This TCR was recovered from a human donor in good health (CMV status not recorded). Some clones in this sample may be carry-over from other donors' samples. The sequencing here drew on cultured PBMCs, taken from culture after CMV antigen stimulation. This chain joins TRBV10-3 and TRBJ2-5; TRBD2 might be the D (5 bases). CDR3 sequence (DNA): TGTGCCATCAGGCCGGGGATCCAAGAGACCCAGTACTTC. This codes for CAIRPGIQETQYF.